These 28 T cell receptor beta chains were all obtained from the same sample, sequenced in a study of identical twins. TCRdb reprocessed the 5' RACE reads via MiXCR and lists one record per CDR3 protein. The table records more than 400,000 distinct CDR3 sequences, 13% to 15% of them present only once. The data were also submitted as part of a second study, on yellow fever vaccine responses in identical twins.

Input material: CD4+ T cells sorted from blood. The origin of the receptors is a woman aged 18-29 years in good health.

The V call is TRBV4-1, the J call TRBJ2-2; TRBD2 matches at 16 bases. Germline lookup yields CDR1 MGHRA and CDR2 YSYEKL. The CDR3 loop spans 17 amino acids. With V trimmed by 2 bases and J by 8 bases, 5 bases remained unmatched. The CDR3 coding sequence is TGCGCCAGCAGCCAATCGGGACTAGCGGGGGGGCCGGGGGAGCTGTTTTTT. It yields the protein CASSQSGLAGGPGELFF.

This clonotype has only a few counts. The CDR3 DNA sequence: TGTGCCAGCAGGACAGGGGAGTCCCTCCTCTACGAGCAGTACTTC. It encodes CASRTGESLLYEQYF. The J gene is TRBJ2-7, the V gene TRBV2, with 8 bases fitting TRBD1. V lost 6 bases and J lost 3; bases outside the gene matches: 10. Germline CDR1 SNHLY, CDR2 FYNNEI. This CDR3 comprises 15 residues. The variable domain in full, with the rest retrieved from reference TRBV2 and TRBJ2-7, is EPEVTQTPSHQVTQMGQEVILRCVPISNHLYFYWYRQILGQKVEFLVSFYNNEISEKSEIFDDQFSVERPDGSNFTLKIRSTKLEDSAMYFCASRTGESLLYEQYFGPGTRLTVT.

In its sample, this clonotype was seen a few times. The genes are TRBV12-3 or TRBV12-4 and TRBJ1-2; D not certain. V gave up 6 bases and J gave up 8 bases, with 16 bases separating them. The CDR3 length is 13 residues. The CDR3 loop is CASSPRMIDGYTF. As DNA, the CDR3 is TGTGCCAGCAGCCCTAGGATGATAGACGGCTACACCTTC.

The sample holds a few counts of this clonotype. This chain joins TRBV28 and TRBJ1-1; tentatively, D is TRBD1 (5 bases). Germline V lookup: CDR1 MDHEN, CDR2 SYDVKM. The CDR3 loop spans 11 amino acids. Between the trimmed V and J ends, which lost 7 bases and 11 bases, there was a span of 14 bases. The CDR3 here is CASIRGTGAFF. The CDR3 DNA reads as TGTGCCAGCATCCGAGGGACGGGGGCTTTCTTT.

This chain uses TRBV15 with TRBJ2-3, with 9 bases fitting TRBD2. Trimming cost V 5 bases and J 4 bases; bases outside gene matches: 10. In germline, CDR1 is LNHNV, CDR2 YYDKDF (reference sequence). This CDR3 comprises 16 residues. In nucleotides, the CDR3 is TGTGCCACCAGCTCACCCGGGACTAGCCTCGCAGATACGCAGTATTTT. Its protein product is CATSSPGTSLADTQYF.

This clonotype was found a few times. The rearrangement joins TRBV14 to TRBJ2-3; tentative D call: TRBD2 (6 bases). Trimming took 2 bases from V and 1 from J, leaving 10 bases between them. The germline V gene has CDR1 SGHDN and CDR2 FVKESK. There are 15 residues in the CDR3. Here the CDR3 DNA reads TGTGCCAGCAGCCAATTGAGCGGGCGCACAGATACGCAGTATTTT. Translation: CASSQLSGRTDTQYF.

In its sample, this clonotype was seen many times. The V gene is TRBV12-3 or TRBV12-4, the J gene TRBJ2-2; D is possibly TRBD1 (7 bases). The CDR3 covers 13 residues. V was trimmed by 7 bases and J by 5 bases, leaving 11 bases between them. For the CDR3, the DNA is TGTGCCAGCACCCAGGGGGGAACCGGGGAGCTGTTTTTT. Translating it yields CASTQGGTGELFF.

This clonotype was seen a handful of times. The CDR3: CASSLERFSGNTIYF. In DNA, the CDR3 is TGTGCCAGCAGCTTAGAACGTTTCTCTGGAAACACCATATATTTT. The V and J genes are TRBV7-9 and TRBJ1-3; D not certain. Germline V gene sequence: CDR1 SEHNR, CDR2 FQNEAQ (reference sequence). The CDR3 spans 15 residues. V lost 1 base to trimming and J lost 0 bases, with 7 bases between them.

The CDR3 is CSARVPGDVAKNIQYF. The CDR3 DNA reads TGCAGTGCTAGAGTACCAGGGGACGTAGCCAAAAACATTCAGTACTTC. The V gene is TRBV20-1, the J gene TRBJ2-4, with D possibly being TRBD1 (6 bases). This CDR3 has 16 residues. Per the germline V gene, CDR1 is DFQATT and CDR2 is SNEGSKA (reference sequence). V was pared by 1 base and J by 0 bases, with 13 bases between.

The chain combines TRBV6-1 with TRBJ1-1; D is unclear. The CDR3 is 13 amino acids. V was shortened by 7 bases and J by 4 bases, with 13 bases between the two germline ends. The germline V gene has CDR1 MNHNS and CDR2 SASEGT. CDR3 DNA: TGTGCCAGCAAAGGGATAGAGGGCACTGAAGCTTTCTTT. Its protein is CASKGIEGTEAFF.

This clonotype came up a few times. The genes are TRBV5-1 and TRBJ1-4, with TRBD1 matching over 7 bases. Losses at the gene ends were 5 bases for V and 4 bases for J; bases not matched to a gene: 8. The CDR3 extends over 15 amino acids. Germline V CDR1 and CDR2: SGHRS, YFSETQ. DNA of the CDR3: TGCGCCAGCAGACGAGCGGGACAGATTAATGAAAAACTGTTTTTT. The encoded protein is CASRRAGQINEKLFF.

V gene TRBV9 combines with J gene TRBJ1-1; D is possibly TRBD1 (6 bases). V gave up 0 bases and J gave up 11 bases, with 14 bases separating them. The V gene's germline CDR1 is SGDLS and CDR2 YYNGEE. This CDR3 spans 13 amino acids. The CDR3 here is CASSVAGGGRAFF. The DNA of the CDR3 is TGTGCCAGCAGCGTAGCGGGGGGGGGCAGGGCTTTCTTT. Filled out from reference TRBV9 and TRBJ1-1, the complete variable domain reads DSGVTQTPKHLITATGQRVTLRCSPRSGDLSVYWYQQSLDQGLQFLIQYYNGEERAKGNILERFSAQQFPDLHSELNLSSLELGDSALYFCASSVAGGGRAFFGQGTRLTVV.

This clonotype was counted between two and nine times. The gene calls are TRBV12-3 or TRBV12-4 and TRBJ2-7; 7 bases align to TRBD2. V trimming: 6 bases; J trimming: 2 bases; junction bases outside the gene matches: 7. The CDR3 spans 14 residues. CDR3 residues: CASRERAGPYEQYF. As DNA, the CDR3 is TGTGCCAGCAGGGAAAGAGCGGGGCCCTACGAGCAGTACTTC.

This clonotype showed up many times. The J gene is TRBJ2-4, the V gene TRBV29-1, with a weak D call TRBD2 (7 bases). This CDR3 comprises 17 residues. The germline V gene has CDR1 SQVTM and CDR2 ANQGSEA. Trimming stripped 0 bases from V and 0 bases from J, with 15 bases between. CDR3 sequence: CSVEEGGGTRAKNIQYF. CDR3 DNA sequence: TGCAGCGTTGAAGAAGGGGGGGGGACACGAGCCAAAAACATTCAGTACTTC.

The chain uses TRBV27 and TRBJ1-5; TRBD1 is a possible D gene (5 bases). CDR1 is MNHEY and CDR2 is SMNVEV in the germline V gene (reference sequence). Trimming pared 5 bases from V and 7 bases from J, leaving 18 bases between. This CDR3 has 15 residues. The CDR3 loop reads CASSPGWGVKQPQHF. DNA for the CDR3: TGTGCCAGCAGTCCCGGGTGGGGGGTTAAGCAGCCCCAGCATTTT.

This clonotype was observed a handful of times. The J gene is TRBJ2-5, the V gene TRBV6-5, with D perhaps TRBD2 (5 bases). V shed 3 bases and J shed 7 bases, with 18 bases lying between them. This CDR3 is 15 amino acids long. CDR1 and CDR2 from the germline V gene are MNHEY and SVGAGI. The CDR3 here is CASSYISDGMGTQYF. The CDR3 DNA follows: TGTGCCAGCAGTTATATCTCGGACGGGATGGGGACCCAGTACTTC.

This clonotype was observed at least ten times. The chain joins TRBV5-1 to TRBJ1-4; 10 bases are a match to TRBD1. In germline, CDR1 is SGHRS, CDR2 YFSETQ. Unmatched junction bases numbered 8, after V lost 2 bases and J lost 7 bases. This CDR3 has 16 residues. The CDR3 protein is CASSLTADRGLEKLFF. In nucleotides, the CDR3 is TGCGCCAGCAGCTTAACTGCAGACAGGGGGCTTGAAAAACTGTTTTTT. Together with reference TRBV5-1 and TRBJ1-4, the CDR3 gives the full variable domain: KAGVTQTPRYLIKTRGQQVTLSCSPISGHRSVSWYQQTPGQGLQFLFEYFSETQRNKGNFPGRFSGRQFSNSRSEMNVSTLELGDSALYLCASSLTADRGLEKLFFGSGTQLSVL.

This clonotype appeared a few times. The gene calls are TRBV5-5 and TRBJ2-1; D is unclear. The germline gives CDR1 SGHKS, CDR2 YYEKEE (reference sequence). The V end lost 3 bases, the J end lost 1 base, and 11 bases lay between the germline ends. The CDR3 has 15 residues. CDR3: CASSSSGLSYNEQFF. In DNA, the CDR3 is TGTGCCAGCAGCTCGTCGGGTCTATCCTACAATGAGCAGTTCTTC.

The chain uses TRBV28 and TRBJ2-5; D gene unclear. CDR1 and CDR2 (germline): MDHEN, SYDVKM. The CDR3 is 11 amino acids. Trimming removed 4 bases at V and 7 bases at J, with 7 bases between. CDR3 coding DNA: TGTGCCAGCAGTTCCAGTGTGACCCAGTACTTC. Amino acids: CASSSSVTQYF.

The chain has TRBV10-3 and TRBJ2-7, with D unclear. The CDR3 runs 15 residues. CDR1 and CDR2 from the germline V gene are ENHRY and SYGVKD. Trimming pared 4 bases from V and 4 bases from J, leaving 17 bases between. The CDR3 bases are TGTGCCATCAGTGCCCAACTCCCGTCCGTTTACGAGCAGTACTTC. Encoded protein: CAISAQLPSVYEQYF.

Ten or more counts support this clonotype. The V gene is TRBV7-9, the J gene TRBJ1-2; 7 bases match TRBD1. Germline V gene sequence: CDR1 SEHNR, CDR2 FQNEAQ (reference sequence). V was pared by 5 bases and J by 7 bases, with 7 bases of the junction left unmatched. The CDR3 covers 13 residues. The CDR3 loop reads CASSQGGRAGYTF. Written as DNA, the CDR3 is TGTGCCAGCAGCCAGGGGGGGCGCGCTGGCTACACCTTC.

V and J are TRBV7-8 and TRBJ2-5, with a possible D match to TRBD2 (6 bases). Trimming pared 3 bases from V and 5 bases from J, leaving 19 bases between. CDR1 and CDR2 from the germline V gene are SGHVS and FQNEAQ. The CDR3 length is 16 residues. CDR3 sequence reads: CASSLLGRDLRETQYF. Here the CDR3 DNA reads TGTGCCAGCAGCTTGCTAGGCCGGGACTTAAGGGAGACCCAGTACTTC.

This chain connects TRBV4-2 to TRBJ2-1; the match to TRBD2 covers 8 bases. Trimming took 1 base from V and 8 from J; bases not matched to a gene: 16. Germline V CDR1 and CDR2: LGHNA, YNFKEQ. This CDR3 spans 18 amino acids. CDR3 protein: CASSQGRLAGAPEDEQFF. CDR3 DNA sequence: TGTGCCAGCAGCCAAGGGAGGCTAGCGGGTGCCCCCGAGGATGAGCAGTTCTTC.

Ten or more counts support this clonotype. The chain combines TRBV28 with TRBJ2-6; TRBD1 matches 9 bases. The ends lost 5 bases at V and 2 bases at J; junction bases unmatched: 7. This CDR3 spans 17 amino acids. The germline V gene has CDR1 MDHEN and CDR2 SYDVKM. CDR3 nucleotides: TGTGCCAGCAGTCCCGGGACAGGGAAAACTGGGGCCAACGTCCTGACTTTC. It specifies CASSPGTGKTGANVLTF.

This clonotype was picked up a small number of times. The rearrangement uses TRBV6-1 and TRBJ2-2, with no clear D. Germline V CDR1 and CDR2: MNHNS, SASEGT. The CDR3 is made up of 15 amino acids. V was pared by 6 bases and J by 1 base, with 12 bases between. The CDR3 here is CASRNYGRNTGELFF. CDR3 coding DNA: TGTGCCAGCAGGAATTACGGGCGGAACACCGGGGAGCTGTTTTTT.

V is TRBV20-1 and J is TRBJ2-5, with a tentative D call TRBD1 (6 bases). CDR3 length: 15 amino acids. Germline CDR1 is DFQATT and CDR2 is SNEGSKA (reference sequence). Trimming took 4 bases from V and 2 from J, leaving 17 bases between them. This chain's CDR3 is CSATPREGTQETQYF. Written as DNA, the CDR3 is TGCAGTGCTACGCCCCGAGAGGGGACACAAGAGACCCAGTACTTC.

This clonotype has a handful of counts. The J gene is TRBJ2-5, the V gene TRBV15; unclear D gene. With 3 bases removed from V and 5 bases from J, the gap between germline ends came to 4 bases. Per germline, CDR1 LNHNV and CDR2 YYDKDF (reference sequence). The CDR3 length is 11 residues. CDR3 loop: CATSRDETQYF. The CDR3 bases are TGTGCCACCAGCAGGGATGAGACCCAGTACTTC. Variable domain in full (rest from reference TRBV15 and TRBJ2-5): DAMVIQNPRYQVTQFGKPVTLSCSQTLNHNVMYWYQQKSSQAPKLLFHYYDKDFNNEADTPDNFQSRRPNTSFCFLDIRSPGLGDTAMYLCATSRDETQYFGPGTRLLVL.

The chain links TRBV24-1 to TRBJ2-5, with D possibly being TRBD1 (5 bases). V dropped 1 base and J dropped 1 base, with 15 bases sitting between them. CDR1 and CDR2 from the germline V gene are KGHDR and SFDVKD. The CDR3 consists of 17 residues. The CDR3 DNA reads as TGTGCCACCAGTGATTTTCGGCAGGGTCGTTTCCAAGAGACCCAGTACTTC. Encoded protein: CATSDFRQGRFQETQYF.